Listed below are T cell receptor beta chains from one sample, sequenced in a study of shared clonotypes between healthy human individuals. Assay used: immunoSEQ multiplex PCR; TCRdb lists only in-frame clones, some missing. The sample holds approximately 980,000 clones, approximately 80% seen once. Sample: memory CD4+ T cells sorted from blood. The receptors stem from a young man in good health. CDR3s include the opening cysteine and the closing phenylalanine or tryptophan. D genes are given only for firm matches. A row's size may be missing; if present it is once, few, many or a size class.

j_gene | v_gene | abundance | len | d_gene | CDR3nt | CDR3aa
TRBJ2-7 | TRBV6-6 | NA | 16 | TRBD1 | TGTGCCAGCAGTTCCCGGACAGGGAAGGTCGTGTACGAGCAGTACTTC | CASSSRTGKVVYEQYF
TRBJ2-2 | TRBV7-7 | NA | 16 | TRBD1 | TGTGCTAGCAGCCCCCGGACAGGGGGCTACACCGGGGAGCTGTTTTTT | CASSPRTGGYTGELFF
TRBJ1-1 | TRBV19 | NA | 17 | TRBD1 | TGTGCCAGTAGTATAGGGTTGGGCAGGGGGAGTTTCACTGAAGCTTTCTTT | CASSIGLGRGSFTEAFF
TRBJ2-2 | TRBV30 | few | 13 | NA | TGTGCCTGGAGTGTTACAGGGACCGGGGAGCTGTTTTTT | CAWSVTGTGELFF
TRBJ2-5 | TRBV5-5 | NA | 14 | TRBD1 | TGTGCCAGCAGAAGACAGGGAAGTTCCGGGCCCCAGTACTTC | CASRRQGSSGPQYF
TRBJ2-5 | TRBV19 | few | 13 | NA | TGTGCCAGTGCAGGGGACGGCAAAGAGACCCAGTACTTC | CASAGDGKETQYF
TRBJ1-2 | TRBV30 | NA | 14 | TRBD1 | TGTGCTTGGAGTACGGGGACAGTGGTTTATGGCTACACCTTC | CAWSTGTVVYGYTF
TRBJ2-7 | TRBV5-1 | once | 14 | NA | TGCGCCAGCAGCTTGAATGGGGGGATCGACGAGCAGTACTTC | CASSLNGGIDEQYF
TRBJ2-2 | TRBV5-6 | NA | 15 | NA | TGTGCCAGCACCCTTTTAACGGACGACACCGGGGAGCTGTTTTTT | CASTLLTDDTGELFF
TRBJ2-7 | TRBV5-1 | NA | 12 | NA | TGCGCCAGCAGCTTGGATCGCCACGAGCAGTACTTC | CASSLDRHEQYF
TRBJ1-6 | TRBV30 | NA | 14 | NA | TGTGCCTGGAGCGCCGGGAATCGGGATTCACCCCTCCACTTT | CAWSAGNRDSPLHF
TRBJ1-4 | TRBV18 | NA | 21 | NA | TGTGCCAGCTCACCACAGGGGACGATGGGATCGGCTCGGGCAACTAATGAAAAACTGTTTTTT | CASSPQGTMGSARATNEKLFF
TRBJ2-7 | TRBV5-1 | NA | 14 | TRBD1 | TGCGCCAGCAGAAGACAGGGGGGAGTACACGAGCAGTACTTC | CASRRQGGVHEQYF
TRBJ2-4 | TRBV28 | NA | 16 | NA | TGTGCCAGCTCCCTGGGAGCGACTCTCTTGAAAAACATTCAGTACTTC | CASSLGATLLKNIQYF
TRBJ2-6 | TRBV11-2 | NA | 17 | NA | TGTGCCAGCAGCCCCGAGTGGGTGATCTCTGGGGCCAACGTCCTGACTTTC | CASSPEWVISGANVLTF
TRBJ2-3 | TRBV5-1 | NA | 16 | TRBD2 | TGCGCCAGCAGCTTGGAAGCGGGGGGGCCCACAGATACGCAGTATTTT | CASSLEAGGPTDTQYF
TRBJ2-5 | TRBV11-1 | NA | 16 | TRBD2 | TGTGCCAGCAGCAGGGCGAGCGGGGGGGCCGGTGAGACCCAGTACTTC | CASSRASGGAGETQYF
TRBJ2-4 | TRBV28 | NA | 14 | TRBD2 | TGTGCCAGCGTCAGCGGGAGGGAGGGAAACATTCAGTACTTC | CASVSGREGNIQYF
TRBJ1-2 | TRBV5-4 | many | 17 | TRBD1 | TGTGCCAGCAGCTTGCAGAGTTACAGGGGGCTACCCTATGGCTACACCTTC | CASSLQSYRGLPYGYTF
TRBJ2-2 | TRBV11-2 | NA | 15 | NA | TGTGCCAGCAGCTTAGTACTAGGGAACACCGGGGAGCTGTTTTTT | CASSLVLGNTGELFF
TRBJ1-1 | TRBV5-4 | many | 14 | NA | TGTGCCAGCAGCTTGACGGTTGCGAACACTGAAGCTTTCTTT | CASSLTVANTEAFF
TRBJ2-2 | TRBV2 | NA | 15 | TRBD1 | TGTGCCAGCAGAATCGGGACAGAGAACACCGGGGAGCTGTTTTTT | CASRIGTENTGELFF
TRBJ1-1 | TRBV6-6 | NA | 13 | NA | TGTGCCAGCAGCCCAGGGTTGGTCACTGAAGCTTTCTTT | CASSPGLVTEAFF
TRBJ2-2 | TRBV5-6 | NA | 14 | TRBD1 | TGTGCCAGCAGCTACGGGGACAGGGGCGGGGAGCTGTTTTTT | CASSYGDRGGELFF
TRBJ1-1 | TRBV9 | NA | 15 | TRBD1 | TGTGCCAGCAGCCCGCGGACAGGGGTGAACACTGAAGCTTTCTTT | CASSPRTGVNTEAFF
TRBJ1-1 | TRBV10-3 | NA | 15 | TRBD1 | TGTGCCATCAGTGAGTCCGTCGACAGGGAGGTTGAAGCTTTCTTT | CAISESVDREVEAFF
TRBJ1-2 | TRBV10-3 | NA | 12 | TRBD1 | TGTGCCATCAGCGGACAGGGTGGGGGCTACACCTTC | CAISGQGGGYTF
TRBJ2-7 | TRBV29-1 | NA | 14 | NA | TGCAGCGTGGACAAGACAGGCCAGGCCTACGAGCAGTACTTC | CSVDKTGQAYEQYF
TRBJ2-7 | TRBV4-1 | NA | 13 | TRBD1 | TGCGCCATCCTACCTGGACAGGGCCACGAGCAGTACTTC | CAILPGQGHEQYF
TRBJ2-5 | TRBV28 | NA | 14 | TRBD2 | TGTGCCAGCAGTTTGTCGGCGGGGGGCGAGACCCAGTACTTC | CASSLSAGGETQYF
TRBJ1-1 | TRBV5-5 | NA | 12 | NA | TGTGCCAGCAGCCACGACCGGGTTCGGGCTTTCTTT | CASSHDRVRAFF
TRBJ2-7 | TRBV28 | NA | 12 | NA | TGTGCCAGCAATTCTCCCCCCTACGAGCAGTACTTC | CASNSPPYEQYF
TRBJ1-6 | TRBV25-1 | NA | 14 | NA | TGTGCCAGCAGCGGAAAGAGTTATAATTCACCCCTCCACTTT | CASSGKSYNSPLHF
TRBJ2-3 | TRBV5-1 | NA | 20 | TRBD2 | TGCGCCAGCAGCTGGGGTACTAGCGGGAGGGCCTTTTTACGCACAGATACGCAGTATTTT | CASSWGTSGRAFLRTDTQYF
TRBJ1-3 | TRBV4-1 | NA | 15 | NA | TGCGCCAGCAGCCAAGATGGGCAGGGTGGAAACACCATATATTTT | CASSQDGQGGNTIYF
TRBJ2-1 | TRBV28 | few | 14 | NA | TGTGCCAGCAGATCGTATGCAGGGAGGAATGAGCAGTTCTTC | CASRSYAGRNEQFF
TRBJ2-5 | TRBV10-3 | few | 15 | NA | TGTGCCATCAGTGAGAAGGACGGGTTCTGGGAGACCCAGTACTTC | CAISEKDGFWETQYF
TRBJ1-1 | TRBV4-1 | NA | 15 | NA | TGCGCCAGCAGCCAATACCGGGACACGAACACTGAAGCTTTCTTT | CASSQYRDTNTEAFF
TRBJ1-6 | TRBV10-3 | NA | 14 | NA | TGTGCCATCAGTGGAGGGGTGGGGACATCACCCCTCCACTTT | CAISGGVGTSPLHF
TRBJ1-2 | TRBV7-2 | NA | 17 | NA | TGTGCCAGCAGCCGAACCCAAGGGCGGGGGCGCAACTATGGCTACACCTTC | CASSRTQGRGRNYGYTF